This T cell receptor (beta chain) was recovered during a study of ipilimumab plus nivolumab after autologous stem cell transplantation. Some clones are missing from TCRdb's copy, which holds only in-frame ones; the method was immunoSEQ multiplex PCR. The data show about 15,000 clones, less than 75% seen once. The source of this sequence is a male donor with diffuse large B-cell lymphoma. This specimen was PBMCs, taken in a trial of ipilimumab plus nivolumab as post-transplant consolidation.

The chain's CDR3 is CASSVGDRAYEQYF. CDR3 DNA sequence: TGTGCCAGCAGCGTAGGGGACAGGGCCTACGAGCAGTACTTC. The V call is TRBV9, the J call TRBJ2-7, with 9 nucleotides matching TRBD1. This CDR3 is built from 14 residues. Trimming took 0 bases from V and 2 from J; bases not matched to a gene: 0. The V gene's germline CDR1 is SGDLS and CDR2 YYNGEE.